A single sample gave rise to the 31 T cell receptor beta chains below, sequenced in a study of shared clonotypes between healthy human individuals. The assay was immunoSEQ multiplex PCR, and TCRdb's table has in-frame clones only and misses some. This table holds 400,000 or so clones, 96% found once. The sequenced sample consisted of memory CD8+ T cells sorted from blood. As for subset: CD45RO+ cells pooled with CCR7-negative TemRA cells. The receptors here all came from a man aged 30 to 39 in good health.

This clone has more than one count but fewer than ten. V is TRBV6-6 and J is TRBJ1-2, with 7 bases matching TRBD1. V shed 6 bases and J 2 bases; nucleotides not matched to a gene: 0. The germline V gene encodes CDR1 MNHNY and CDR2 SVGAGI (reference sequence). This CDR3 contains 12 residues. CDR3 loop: CASRTGNYGYTF. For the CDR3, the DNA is TGTGCCAGCAGGACAGGGAACTATGGCTACACCTTC.

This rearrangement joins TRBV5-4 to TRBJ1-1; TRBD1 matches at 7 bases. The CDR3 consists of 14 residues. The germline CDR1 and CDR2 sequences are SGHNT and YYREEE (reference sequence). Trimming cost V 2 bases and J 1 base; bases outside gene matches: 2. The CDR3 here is CASSFSGGNTEAFF. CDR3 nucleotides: TGTGCCAGCAGCTTTTCAGGGGGGAACACTGAAGCTTTCTTT. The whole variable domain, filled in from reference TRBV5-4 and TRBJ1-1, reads ETGVTQSPTHLIKTRGQQVTLRCSSQSGHNTVSWYQQALGQGPQFIFQYYREEENGRGNFPPRFSGLQFPNYSSELNVNALELDDSALYLCASSFSGGNTEAFFGQGTRLTVV.

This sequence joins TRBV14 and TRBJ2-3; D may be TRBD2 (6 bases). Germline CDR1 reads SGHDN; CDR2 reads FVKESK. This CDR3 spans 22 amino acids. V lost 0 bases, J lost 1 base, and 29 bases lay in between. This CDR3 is CASSQDRRLGILGGDRTDTQYF. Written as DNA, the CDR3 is TGTGCCAGCAGCCAAGATCGACGTTTGGGTATTTTGGGGGGAGATCGCACAGATACGCAGTATTTT.

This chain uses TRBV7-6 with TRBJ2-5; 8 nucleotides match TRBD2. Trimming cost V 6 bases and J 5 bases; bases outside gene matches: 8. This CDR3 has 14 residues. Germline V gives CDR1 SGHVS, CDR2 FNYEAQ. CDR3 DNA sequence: TGTGCCAGCAGTTCTTCTAGCGGGTGTGAGACCCAGTACTTC. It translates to CASSSSSGCETQYF.

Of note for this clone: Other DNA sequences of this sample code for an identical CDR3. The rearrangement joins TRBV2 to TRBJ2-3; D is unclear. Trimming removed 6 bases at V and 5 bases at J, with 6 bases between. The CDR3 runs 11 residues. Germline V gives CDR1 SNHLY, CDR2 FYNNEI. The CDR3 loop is CASSERDTQYF. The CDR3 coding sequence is TGTGCCAGCAGCGAACGAGATACGCAGTATTTT.

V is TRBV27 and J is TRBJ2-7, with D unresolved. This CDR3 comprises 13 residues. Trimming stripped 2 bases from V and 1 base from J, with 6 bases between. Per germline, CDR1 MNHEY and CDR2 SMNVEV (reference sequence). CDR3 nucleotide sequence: TGTGCCAGCAGTTTAACCCAATCCTACGAGCAGTACTTC. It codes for CASSLTQSYEQYF.

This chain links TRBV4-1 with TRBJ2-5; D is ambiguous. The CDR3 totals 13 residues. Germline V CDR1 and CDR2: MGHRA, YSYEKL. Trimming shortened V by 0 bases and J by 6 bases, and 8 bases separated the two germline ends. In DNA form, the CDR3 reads TGCGCCAGCAGCCAAGATGGGCTGAAGACCCAGTACTTC. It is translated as CASSQDGLKTQYF.

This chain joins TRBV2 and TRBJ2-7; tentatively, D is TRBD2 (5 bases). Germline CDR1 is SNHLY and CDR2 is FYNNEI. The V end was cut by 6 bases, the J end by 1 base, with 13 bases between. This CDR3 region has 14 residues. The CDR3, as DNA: TGTGCCAGCAGAGAAAGGACGGGGTCCTACGAGCAGTACTTC. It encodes CASRERTGSYEQYF. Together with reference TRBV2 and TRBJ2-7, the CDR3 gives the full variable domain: EPEVTQTPSHQVTQMGQEVILRCVPISNHLYFYWYRQILGQKVEFLVSFYNNEISEKSEIFDDQFSVERPDGSNFTLKIRSTKLEDSAMYFCASRERTGSYEQYFGPGTRLTVT.

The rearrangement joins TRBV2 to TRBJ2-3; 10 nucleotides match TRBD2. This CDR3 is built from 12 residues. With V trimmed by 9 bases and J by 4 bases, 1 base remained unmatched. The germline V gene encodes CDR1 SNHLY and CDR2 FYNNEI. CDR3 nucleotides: TGTGCCAGGAGCGGGAGGGCAGATACGCAGTATTTT. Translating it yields CARSGRADTQYF.

The CDR3 region has the DNA TGTGCCAGTAACCCGGACAGGTGGAATCAGCCCCAGCATTTT. Encoded protein: CASNPDRWNQPQHF. V and J are TRBV19 and TRBJ1-5, with 7 bases fitting TRBD1. V lost 7 bases and J lost 4; bases outside the gene matches: 7. CDR1 is LNHDA and CDR2 is SQIVND in the germline V gene (reference sequence). The length of the CDR3 is 14 residues.

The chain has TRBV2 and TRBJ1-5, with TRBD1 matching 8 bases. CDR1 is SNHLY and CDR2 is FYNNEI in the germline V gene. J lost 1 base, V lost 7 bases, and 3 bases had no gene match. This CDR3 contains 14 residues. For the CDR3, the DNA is TGTGCCAGCACCCGGACAGGGAGCAATCAGCCCCAGCATTTT. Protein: CASTRTGSNQPQHF.

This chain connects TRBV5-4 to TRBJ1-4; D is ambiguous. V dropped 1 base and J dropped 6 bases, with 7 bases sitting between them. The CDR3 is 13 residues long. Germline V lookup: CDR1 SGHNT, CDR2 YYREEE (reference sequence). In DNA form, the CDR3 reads TGTGCCAGCAGCTTGCGGGCGGATGAAAAACTGTTTTTT. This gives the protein CASSLRADEKLFF.

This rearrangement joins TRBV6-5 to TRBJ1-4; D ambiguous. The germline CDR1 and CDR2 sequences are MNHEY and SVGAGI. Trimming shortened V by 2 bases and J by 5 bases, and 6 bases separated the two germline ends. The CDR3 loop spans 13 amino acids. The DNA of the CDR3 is TGTGCCAGCAGTTACGCAGGAAATGAAAAACTGTTTTTT. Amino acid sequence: CASSYAGNEKLFF.

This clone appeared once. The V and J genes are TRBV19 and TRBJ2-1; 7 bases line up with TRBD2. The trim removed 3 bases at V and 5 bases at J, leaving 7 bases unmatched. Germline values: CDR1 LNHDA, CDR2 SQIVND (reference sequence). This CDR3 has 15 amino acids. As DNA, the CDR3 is TGTGCCAGTAGTATTTCTAGCGGAGGGGACAATGAGCAGTTCTTC. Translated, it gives CASSISSGGDNEQFF.

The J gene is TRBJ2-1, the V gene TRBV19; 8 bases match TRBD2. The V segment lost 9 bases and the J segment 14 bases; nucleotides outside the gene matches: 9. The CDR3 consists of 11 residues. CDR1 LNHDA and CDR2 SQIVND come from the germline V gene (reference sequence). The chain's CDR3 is CASLSGTWKFF. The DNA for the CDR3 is TGTGCCAGCCTTAGCGGGACCTGGAAGTTCTTC. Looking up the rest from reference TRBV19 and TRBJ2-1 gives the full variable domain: DGGITQSPKYLFRKEGQNVTLSCEQNLNHDAMYWYRQDPGQGLRLIYYSQIVNDFQKGDIAEGYSVSREKKESFPLTVTSAQKNPTAFYLCASLSGTWKFFGPGTRLTVL.

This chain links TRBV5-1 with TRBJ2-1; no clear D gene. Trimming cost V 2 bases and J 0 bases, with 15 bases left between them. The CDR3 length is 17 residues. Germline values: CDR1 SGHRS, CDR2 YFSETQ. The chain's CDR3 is CASSFGHWGSSYNEQFF. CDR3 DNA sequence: TGCGCCAGCAGCTTCGGTCATTGGGGTAGCTCCTACAATGAGCAGTTCTTC.

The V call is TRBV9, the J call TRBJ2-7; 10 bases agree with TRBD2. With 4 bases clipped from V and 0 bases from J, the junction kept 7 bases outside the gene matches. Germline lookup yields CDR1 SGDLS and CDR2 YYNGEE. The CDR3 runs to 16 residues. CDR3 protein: CASSPRLAGASYEQYF. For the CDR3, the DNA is TGTGCCAGCAGCCCCCGACTAGCGGGTGCCTCCTACGAGCAGTACTTC.

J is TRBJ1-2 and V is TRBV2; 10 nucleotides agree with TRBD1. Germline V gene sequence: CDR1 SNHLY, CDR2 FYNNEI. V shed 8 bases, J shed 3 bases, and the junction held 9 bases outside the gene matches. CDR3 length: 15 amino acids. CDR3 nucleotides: TGTGCCAGCCGACAGGGGGCCGCGGGAGACTATGGCTACACCTTC. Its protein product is CASRQGAAGDYGYTF.

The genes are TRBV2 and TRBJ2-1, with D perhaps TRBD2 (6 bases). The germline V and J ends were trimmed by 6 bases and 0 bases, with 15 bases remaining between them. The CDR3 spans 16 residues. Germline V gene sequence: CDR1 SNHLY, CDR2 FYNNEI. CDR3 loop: CASSAGPPRSYNEQFF. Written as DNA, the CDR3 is TGTGCCAGCAGCGCGGGACCTCCGCGCTCCTACAATGAGCAGTTCTTC.

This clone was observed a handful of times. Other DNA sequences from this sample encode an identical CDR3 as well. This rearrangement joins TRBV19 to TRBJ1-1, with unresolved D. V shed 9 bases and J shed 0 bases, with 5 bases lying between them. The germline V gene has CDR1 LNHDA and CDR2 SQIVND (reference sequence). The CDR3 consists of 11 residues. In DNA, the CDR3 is TGTGCCAGCCGGTTGAACACTGAAGCTTTCTTT. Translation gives CASRLNTEAFF.

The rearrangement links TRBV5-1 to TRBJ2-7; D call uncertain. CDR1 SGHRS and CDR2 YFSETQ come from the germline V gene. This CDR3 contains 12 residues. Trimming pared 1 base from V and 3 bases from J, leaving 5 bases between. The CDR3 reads CASSLTVYEQYF. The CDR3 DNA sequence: TGCGCCAGCAGCTTGACAGTCTACGAGCAGTACTTC.

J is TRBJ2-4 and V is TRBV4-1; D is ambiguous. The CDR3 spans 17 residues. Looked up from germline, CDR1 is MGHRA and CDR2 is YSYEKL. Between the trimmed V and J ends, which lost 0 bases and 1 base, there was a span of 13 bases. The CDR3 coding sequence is TGCGCCAGCAGCCAAGATGAGGCTTCGACGGCCAAAAACATTCAGTACTTC. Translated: CASSQDEASTAKNIQYF.

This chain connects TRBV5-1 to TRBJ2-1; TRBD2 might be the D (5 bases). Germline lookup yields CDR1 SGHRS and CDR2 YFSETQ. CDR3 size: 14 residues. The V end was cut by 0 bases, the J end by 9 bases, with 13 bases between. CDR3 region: CASSLAGSMGEQFF. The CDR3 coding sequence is TGCGCCAGCAGCTTGGCGGGATCGATGGGTGAGCAGTTCTTC.

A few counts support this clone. The CDR3 DNA follows: TGTGCCAGTAGTATGGGGAGCTCTGGGGCCAACGTCCTGACTTTC. The encoded protein is CASSMGSSGANVLTF. The V call is TRBV19, the J call TRBJ2-6, with D tentatively TRBD2 (5 bases). Germline CDR1 is LNHDA and CDR2 is SQIVND (reference sequence). CDR3 length equals 15 residues. Between the trimmed V and J ends, which lost 3 bases and 0 bases, there was a span of 6 bases.

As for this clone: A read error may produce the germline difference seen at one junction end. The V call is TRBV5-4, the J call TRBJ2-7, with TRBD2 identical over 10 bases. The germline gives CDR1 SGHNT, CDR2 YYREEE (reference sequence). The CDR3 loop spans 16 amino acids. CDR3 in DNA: TGTGCCAGCAGCCCGGTGGTGCTAGCGGGAGTGAGGGAGCTGTACTTC. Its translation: CASSPVVLAGVRELYF.

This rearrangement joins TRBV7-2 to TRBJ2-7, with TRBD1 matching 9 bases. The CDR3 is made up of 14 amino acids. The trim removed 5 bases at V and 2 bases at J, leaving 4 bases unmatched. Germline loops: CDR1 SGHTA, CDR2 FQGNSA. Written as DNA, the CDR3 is TGTGCCAGCAGCCTAACAGGGGGCACCTACGAGCAGTACTTC. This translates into CASSLTGGTYEQYF.

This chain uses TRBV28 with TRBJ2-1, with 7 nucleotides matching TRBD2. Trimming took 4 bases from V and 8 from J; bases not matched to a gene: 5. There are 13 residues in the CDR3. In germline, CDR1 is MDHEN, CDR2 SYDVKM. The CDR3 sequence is CASSWRERDEQFF. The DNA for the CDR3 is TGTGCCAGCAGTTGGCGGGAGAGAGATGAGCAGTTCTTC.

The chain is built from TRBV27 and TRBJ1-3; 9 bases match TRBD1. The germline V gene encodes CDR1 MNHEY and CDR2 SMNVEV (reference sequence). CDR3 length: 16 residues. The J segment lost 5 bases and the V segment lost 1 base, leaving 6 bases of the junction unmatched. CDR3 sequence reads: CASSLFGTGTRNTIYF. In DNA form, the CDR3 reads TGTGCCAGCAGTTTATTCGGGACAGGGACGCGAAACACCATATATTTT.

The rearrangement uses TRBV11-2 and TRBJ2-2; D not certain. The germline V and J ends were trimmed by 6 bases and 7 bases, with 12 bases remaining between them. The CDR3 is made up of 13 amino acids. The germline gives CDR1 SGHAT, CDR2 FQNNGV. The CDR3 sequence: CASRQHQGGELFF. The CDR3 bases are TGTGCCAGCAGGCAACATCAAGGCGGGGAGCTGTTTTTT. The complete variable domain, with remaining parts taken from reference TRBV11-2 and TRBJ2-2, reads EAGVAQSPRYKIIEKRQSVAFWCNPISGHATLYWYQQILGQGPKLLIQFQNNGVVDDSQLPKDRFSAERLKGVDSTLKIQPAKLEDSAVYLCASRQHQGGELFFGEGSRLTVL.

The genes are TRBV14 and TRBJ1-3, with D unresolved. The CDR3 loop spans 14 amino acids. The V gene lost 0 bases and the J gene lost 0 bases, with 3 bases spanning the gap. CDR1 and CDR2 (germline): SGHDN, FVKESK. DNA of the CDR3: TGTGCCAGCAGCCAAGATCACTCTGGAAACACCATATATTTT. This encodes CASSQDHSGNTIYF.

CDR3 sequence: CASSQSEGQGLIFYGYTF. CDR3 DNA sequence: TGCGCCAGCAGTCAATCGGAGGGACAGGGGCTTATTTTCTATGGCTACACCTTC. The genes are TRBV23-1 and TRBJ1-2; 10 nucleotides match TRBD1. TRBV23-1 is an ORF for which the function is uncertain. With 0 bases clipped from V and 4 bases from J, the junction kept 11 bases outside the gene matches. The CDR3 has 18 residues.